The 28 T cell receptor beta chains below were found in one sample sequenced in a study of T cells in Graves' hyperthyroidism and ophthalmopathy. RNA transcripts gave rise to amplified TCR beta CDR3 regions. The TCR CDR3 first-round RT-PCR relied on the HTBI primer set. TCRdb passed the multiplex PCR reads through MiXCR, listing each CDR3 protein once. The table has almost 500,000 distinct CDR3 sequences, about 20% seen once. Specimen: blood. All receptors come from a woman in her seventies with Graves' ophthalmopathy.

This chain connects TRBV7-8 to TRBJ1-5; 11 bases are a match to TRBD1. This CDR3 comprises 15 residues. Germline CDR1 reads SGHVS; CDR2 reads FQNEAQ. Unmatched junction bases numbered 3, after V lost 5 bases and J lost 3 bases. CDR3 bases: TGTGCCAGCAGCGGACAGGGGGCCTTCAATCAGCCCCAGCATTTT. Its protein is CASSGQGAFNQPQHF.

This clonotype was picked up a small number of times. The gene calls are TRBV28 and TRBJ1-2; 8 nucleotides align to TRBD1. V was pared by 5 bases and J by 8 bases, with 19 bases of the junction left unmatched. This CDR3 is 17 amino acids long. Looked up from germline, CDR1 is MDHEN and CDR2 is SYDVKM. The CDR3 is CASSPNPSDRARWGYTF. In DNA form, the CDR3 reads TGTGCCAGCAGTCCCAACCCCTCGGACAGGGCCCGTTGGGGCTACACCTTC.

V gene TRBV20-1 combines with J gene TRBJ2-4, with D perhaps matching TRBD2 (5 bases). Germline-derived CDR1 and CDR2 are DFQATT and SNEGSKA (reference sequence). The CDR3 has 17 residues. Trimming took 0 bases from V and 0 from J, leaving 15 bases between them. For the CDR3, the DNA is TGCAGTGCTAGAGATCTATTTAGGGAGATAGCCAAAAACATTCAGTACTTC. This codes for CSARDLFREIAKNIQYF.

A few counts support this clonotype. The gene calls are TRBV19 and TRBJ1-1; maybe TRBD1 (5 bases). CDR1 is LNHDA and CDR2 is SQIVND in the germline V gene (reference sequence). The CDR3 consists of 15 residues. Between the trimmed V and J ends, which lost 3 bases and 1 base, there was a span of 12 bases. The CDR3 DNA reads as TGTGCCAGTAGTATTCTCACTACAGGGAACACTGAAGCTTTCTTT. Translated: CASSILTTGNTEAFF.

This sequence joins TRBV7-3 and TRBJ2-1; D is perhaps TRBD2 (6 bases). The germline V and J ends were trimmed by 5 bases and 8 bases, with 16 bases remaining between them. Germline V gives CDR1 SGHTA, CDR2 FQGTGA. The CDR3 contains 14 residues. In DNA, the CDR3 is TGTGCCAGCAGCCTCTCGACTAGTGCTCATGAGCAGTTCTTC. It encodes CASSLSTSAHEQFF.

Ten or more counts support this clonotype. The gene calls are TRBV20-1 and TRBJ2-7, with unresolved D. V was pared by 6 bases and J by 0 bases, with 9 bases between. Germline V lookup: CDR1 DFQATT, CDR2 SNEGSKA (reference sequence). The CDR3 totals 12 residues. The CDR3 nucleotides are TGCAGTGCCGCTTACAGCTCCTACGAGCAGTACTTC. Protein sequence: CSAAYSSYEQYF.

The genes are TRBV18 and TRBJ2-1, with no clear D. CDR1 and CDR2 (germline): KGHSH, LQKENI. The length of the CDR3 is 14 residues. Trimming took 4 bases from V and 5 from J, leaving 12 bases between them. The CDR3 nucleotides read TGTGCCAGCTCACGGGCAAACCCAAACAATGAGCAGTTCTTC. It is translated as CASSRANPNNEQFF.

The gene calls are TRBV25-1 and TRBJ2-1; possibly TRBD1 for D (6 bases). Germline-derived CDR1 and CDR2 are MGHDK and SYGVNS. V gave up 7 bases and J gave up 6 bases, with 13 bases separating them. CDR3 length: 13 amino acids. CDR3 sequence: CASTPTGFNEQFF. Written as DNA, the CDR3 is TGTGCCAGCACTCCTACAGGGTTCAATGAGCAGTTCTTC. Supplemented by reference TRBV25-1 and TRBJ2-1, the full variable domain reads EADIYQTPRYLVIGTGKKITLECSQTMGHDKMYWYQQDPGMELHLIHYSYGVNSTEKGDLSSESTVSRIRTEHFPLTLESARPSHTSQYLCASTPTGFNEQFFGPGTRLTVL.

This clonotype appeared a single time. One junction end disagrees with the germline gene, perhaps due to a read error. V and J are TRBV7-2 and TRBJ2-1; TRBD2 matches at 10 bases. This CDR3 spans 17 amino acids. Germline V gene lookup returns CDR1 SGHTA and CDR2 FQGNSA. The CDR3 DNA reads as TGTGCCAGCAGCCCCAGAGCTAGCGGGAGATTACTCTATGAGCTGTTCTTC. Translating it yields CASSPRASGRLLYELFF.

In regard to this clonotype: Compared with germline, one end of the junction differs, possibly owing to a read error. CDR3 residues: CASTERGGGHTEAFF. DNA for the CDR3: TGTGCCAGCACTGAAAGGGGGGGGGGGCACACTGAAGCTTTCTTT. The J gene is TRBJ1-1, the V gene TRBV6-1; a possible D gene is TRBD1 (6 bases). This CDR3 region has 15 residues. Germline CDR1 and CDR2: MNHNS and SASEGT.

This clonotype occurred a few times. The J gene is TRBJ1-1, the V gene TRBV28, with 11 bases fitting TRBD1. With V trimmed by 3 bases and J by 9 bases, 9 bases remained unmatched. The germline V gene encodes CDR1 MDHEN and CDR2 SYDVKM. This CDR3 has 15 amino acids. The CDR3: CASSLMTGTGGKAFF. The CDR3 region has the DNA TGTGCCAGCAGTTTGATGACTGGGACAGGGGGGAAAGCTTTCTTT.

Ten or more counts support this clonotype. The chain joins TRBV2 to TRBJ1-1; unclear D gene. Trimming removed 4 bases at V and 1 base at J, with 10 bases between. The CDR3 consists of 14 residues. Germline V CDR1 and CDR2: SNHLY, FYNNEI. CDR3 DNA sequence: TGTGCCAGCAGTGTCACCCGCAGGAACACTGAAGCTTTCTTT. The encoded protein is CASSVTRRNTEAFF. Together with reference TRBV2 and TRBJ1-1, the CDR3 gives the full variable domain: EPEVTQTPSHQVTQMGQEVILRCVPISNHLYFYWYRQILGQKVEFLVSFYNNEISEKSEIFDDQFSVERPDGSNFTLKIRSTKLEDSAMYFCASSVTRRNTEAFFGQGTRLTVV.

The chain couples TRBV6-9 to TRBJ1-2; 8 bases fit TRBD1. The germline V gene encodes CDR1 MNHGY and CDR2 SVAAGI. CDR3 size: 15 residues. Trimming cost V 4 bases and J 2 bases; bases outside gene matches: 6. CDR3 in DNA: TGTGCCAGCAGTTCTCAGGGGGCGCGAAACTATGGCTACACCTTC. Its protein product is CASSSQGARNYGYTF.

The rearrangement joins TRBV4-3 to TRBJ2-7; D remains unclear. Germline V gene sequence: CDR1 LGHNA, CDR2 YSLEER. Trimming removed 3 bases at V and 6 bases at J, with 12 bases between. The CDR3 length is 13 residues. Here the CDR3 reads CASSQQQSSEQYF. The CDR3 DNA reads TGCGCCAGCAGCCAGCAACAGAGCAGCGAGCAGTACTTC.

The chain joins TRBV6-1 to TRBJ1-4, with D possibly matching TRBD1 (6 bases). CDR1 MNHNS and CDR2 SASEGT come from the germline V gene. V was shortened by 4 bases and J by 2 bases, with 23 bases between the two germline ends. There are 19 residues in the CDR3. In DNA, the CDR3 is TGTGCCAGCAGTGGTTTACAGGGAAGAATTGGTTCGACTAATGAAAAACTGTTTTTT. Encoded protein: CASSGLQGRIGSTNEKLFF.

This clonotype was found a few times. This chain uses TRBV7-9 with TRBJ1-1, with 10 bases matching TRBD1. Germline values: CDR1 SEHNR, CDR2 FQNEAQ (reference sequence). Trimming removed 5 bases from V and 3 bases from J; junction bases left unmatched: 9. CDR3 length equals 16 residues. Here the CDR3 reads CASSRGQGSTDTEAFF. Here the CDR3 DNA reads TGTGCCAGCAGCCGGGGACAGGGGAGTACGGACACTGAAGCTTTCTTT. The full variable domain, rest sourced from reference TRBV7-9 and TRBJ1-1, is DTGVSQNPRHKITKRGQNVTFRCDPISEHNRLYWYRQTLGQGPEFLTYFQNEAQLEKSRLLSDRFSAERPKGSFSTLEIQRTEQGDSAMYLCASSRGQGSTDTEAFFGQGTRLTVV.

The rearrangement links TRBV9 to TRBJ1-6, with 8 bases aligning to TRBD1. In germline, CDR1 is SGDLS, CDR2 YYNGEE. The CDR3 has 14 residues. The V segment lost 4 bases and the J segment 9 bases; nucleotides outside the gene matches: 6. The CDR3 here is CASSSQGASSPLHF. For the CDR3, the DNA is TGTGCCAGCAGCTCCCAGGGGGCGAGTTCACCCCTCCACTTT.

V is TRBV5-1 and J is TRBJ2-1, with 8 positions matching TRBD2. This CDR3 contains 14 residues. Losses at the gene ends were 9 bases for V and 2 bases for J; bases not matched to a gene: 7. Germline V gene sequence: CDR1 SGHRS, CDR2 YFSETQ. The CDR3 protein is CATSSGTTYNEQFF. CDR3 DNA: TGCGCCACCAGTAGCGGGACAACCTACAATGAGCAGTTCTTC.

The J gene is TRBJ2-3, the V gene TRBV6-2 or TRBV6-3, with 10 bases matching TRBD2. Germline loops: CDR1 MNHEY, CDR2 SVGEGT. This CDR3 has 16 amino acids. The V gene end was trimmed by 6 bases and the J gene end by 5 bases; junction bases not matched to a gene: 11. CDR3 residues: CASRRDLAGAVDTQYF. Here the CDR3 DNA reads TGTGCCAGCAGACGAGACCTAGCGGGAGCGGTAGATACGCAGTATTTT.

The CDR3 DNA follows: TGTGCCAGCAGTTTGGGGCTAGCGGGAGTGAGAACAGATACGCAGTATTTT. The encoded protein is CASSLGLAGVRTDTQYF. This sequence joins TRBV6-2 or TRBV6-3 and TRBJ2-3; TRBD2 matches at 10 bases. CDR1 is MNHEY and CDR2 is SVGEGT in the germline V gene. V lost 4 bases and J lost 3; bases outside the gene matches: 10. CDR3 size: 17 residues.

This clonotype has a handful of counts. This chain uses TRBV10-1 with TRBJ1-1; D might be TRBD1 (5 bases). This CDR3 is built from 13 residues. V lost 0 bases and J 11 bases, leaving 13 bases between the germline ends. Germline V gene lookup returns CDR1 WNHNN and CDR2 SYGVQD (reference sequence). CDR3: CASSESTGLTAFF. The CDR3 coding sequence is TGCGCCAGCAGTGAGTCGACGGGGCTTACGGCTTTCTTT.

This clonotype was observed a handful of times. The CDR3 here is CASSSRTSGASGELFF. The CDR3 DNA reads as TGTGCCAGCAGCTCCAGGACTAGCGGAGCTAGCGGGGAGCTGTTTTTT. The V gene is TRBV7-9, the J gene TRBJ2-2, with 10 bases matching TRBD2. The V gene's germline CDR1 is SEHNR and CDR2 FQNEAQ (reference sequence). This CDR3 spans 16 amino acids. V shed 4 bases, J shed 7 bases, and the junction held 9 bases outside the gene matches.

The rearrangement links TRBV11-2 to TRBJ1-5; D not resolved. The CDR3 sequence is 15 residues long. Trimming took 5 bases from V and 2 from J, leaving 13 bases between them. Germline-derived CDR1 and CDR2 are SGHAT and FQNNGV. This CDR3 reads CASSHRAGGNQPQHF. In DNA form, the CDR3 reads TGTGCCAGCAGCCATAGGGCCGGGGGCAATCAGCCCCAGCATTTT.

This clonotype was seen more than once but under ten times. This chain uses TRBV11-2 with TRBJ1-4; 8 bases line up with TRBD1. CDR3 length equals 15 residues. Unmatched junction bases numbered 11, after V lost 6 bases and J lost 8 bases. Germline CDR1 is SGHAT and CDR2 is FQNNGV. The CDR3 sequence: CASSQAYRGLEKLFF. DNA for the CDR3: TGTGCCAGCAGTCAAGCTTACAGGGGGTTAGAAAAACTGTTTTTT.

The CDR3 coding sequence is TGTGCCAGCAGTATGGGGACAGGGGCGACTAATGAAAAACTGTTTTTT. Encoded protein: CASSMGTGATNEKLFF. The rearrangement links TRBV12-3 or TRBV12-4 to TRBJ1-4; 10 nucleotides line up with TRBD1. This CDR3 region has 16 residues. The ends lost 5 bases at V and 2 bases at J; junction bases unmatched: 5.

The rearrangement uses TRBV9 and TRBJ2-3; D remains unclear. The CDR3 contains 15 residues. With 1 base removed from V and 0 bases from J, the gap between germline ends came to 9 bases. Germline values: CDR1 SGDLS, CDR2 YYNGEE. CDR3 sequence: CASSVSGDSTDTQYF. The CDR3 DNA reads TGTGCCAGCAGCGTATCTGGAGATAGCACAGATACGCAGTATTTT.

The V and J genes are TRBV12-3 or TRBV12-4 and TRBJ2-5, with 7 bases lining up with TRBD1. This CDR3 region has 17 residues. The V segment lost 8 bases and the J segment 2 bases; nucleotides outside the gene matches: 17. CDR3 bases: TGTGCCAGCTCACCCGTCCGACAACAGGGGAAGCAAGAGACCCAGTACTTC. Protein product: CASSPVRQQGKQETQYF.

This clonotype has more than one count but fewer than ten. The chain carries TRBV7-3 and TRBJ2-3, with TRBD2 matching over 12 bases. The ends lost 5 bases at V and 7 bases at J; junction bases unmatched: 7. The CDR3 has 15 residues. CDR1 is SGHTA, CDR2 FQGTGA, per germline. Here the CDR3 DNA reads TGTGCCAGCAGCGTACTAGCGGGAGGAATGAATACGCAGTATTTT. Its protein is CASSVLAGGMNTQYF.